This is a list of T cell receptor beta chains from one sample in a study of control samples from healthy donors and cancer patients. TCRdb's copy holds only in-frame clones and misses some; the assay was immunoSEQ multiplex PCR. In the table there are 150,000 to 200,000 clones, 70% to 90% of which are singletons. Sequences were obtained from blood. All receptors derive from a woman aged 25-40 years in good health. The CDR3 runs from the conserved cysteine through the conserved F or W. Each record gives: V gene, J gene, clone size, D gene, CDR3 protein, CDR3 DNA. The D gene is left open where the match is weak. Only part of the rows carry a size: once, few, many, or a class if the clone is expanded.

TRBV6-2/TRBV6-3	TRBJ2-5	many	TRBD2	CASSRTSGGSLQETQYF	TGTGCCAGCAGTCGGACTAGCGGGGGGTCGCTTCAAGAGACCCAGTACTTC
TRBV9	TRBJ2-1	NA	NA	CASSVGDYNEQFF	TGTGCCAGCAGCGTAGGTGACTACAATGAGCAGTTCTTC
TRBV29-1	TRBJ1-4	once	NA	CSATGPANEKLFF	TGCAGCGCCACAGGGCCAGCTAATGAAAAACTGTTTTTT
TRBV30	TRBJ1-2	many	TRBD1	CAWSAGGAYRYTF	TGTGCCTGGAGTGCAGGGGGCGCTTACCGCTACACCTTC
TRBV6-2/TRBV6-3	TRBJ1-5	NA	NA	CASSTQGGQPQHF	TGTGCCAGCAGTACCCAGGGAGGGCAGCCCCAGCATTTT
TRBV5-4	TRBJ2-1	NA	NA	CASSTMTGSWDEQFF	TGTGCCAGCAGTACCATGACGGGCAGCTGGGATGAGCAGTTCTTC
TRBV9	TRBJ2-1	NA	NA	CASSARILNEQFF	TGTGCCAGCAGCGCCCGAATTCTGAATGAGCAGTTCTTC
TRBV13	TRBJ2-5	NA	NA	CASSLAGWEETQYF	TGTGCCAGCAGCTTAGCGGGGTGGGAAGAGACCCAGTACTTC
TRBV20-1	TRBJ1-1	NA	NA	CSEGGAGAFF	TGCAGTGAAGGAGGCGCCGGGGCTTTCTTT
TRBV2	TRBJ1-6	once	NA	CASRLQVNYNSPLHF	TGTGCCTCCAGGCTCCAGGTCAACTATAATTCACCCCTCCACTTT
TRBV5-1	TRBJ1-2	once	TRBD1	CASSLILGQGSGGYTF	TGCGCCAGCAGCTTGATCCTGGGACAGGGAAGTGGTGGCTACACCTTC
TRBV29-1	TRBJ2-6	once	TRBD2	CSVSLFPGLADSGANVLTF	TGCAGCGTCAGCCTATTTCCGGGACTAGCGGACTCTGGGGCCAACGTCCTGACTTTC
TRBV2	TRBJ1-1	NA	NA	CASSEEGARATEAFF	TGTGCCAGCAGTGAAGAAGGGGCCCGTGCCACTGAAGCTTTCTTT
TRBV29-1	TRBJ1-3	NA	TRBD1	CSGTGELLGNTIYF	TGCAGCGGGACAGGGGAATTGCTTGGAAACACCATATATTTT
TRBV9	TRBJ1-1	NA	NA	CASSVGPIGPLNTEAFF	TGTGCCAGCAGCGTGGGACCGATAGGGCCTTTGAACACTGAAGCTTTCTTT
TRBV24-1	TRBJ2-1	NA	NA	CATSVGGHEQFF	TGTGCCACCAGTGTAGGGGGGCATGAGCAGTTCTTC
TRBV19	TRBJ2-5	NA	TRBD2	CASSPPGLADTIQETQYF	TGTGCCAGTAGTCCGCCGGGACTAGCGGATACCATCCAAGAGACCCAGTACTTC
TRBV29-1	TRBJ1-2	NA	NA	CSVPEYGYTF	TGCAGCGTCCCGGAGTATGGCTACACCTTC
TRBV28	TRBJ2-1	NA	TRBD2	CASRKLAGVGNEQFF	TGTGCCAGCAGAAAACTAGCGGGAGTAGGCAATGAGCAGTTCTTC
TRBV27	TRBJ1-5	NA	NA	CASSFDGFGNQPQHF	TGTGCCAGCAGTTTTGACGGGTTCGGGAATCAGCCCCAGCATTTT
TRBV29-1	TRBJ2-1	NA	NA	CSVAGAGPNNEQFF	TGCAGCGTTGCAGGGGCGGGGCCGAACAATGAGCAGTTCTTC
TRBV7-9	TRBJ1-2	NA	TRBD1	CASSSPDRLNYGYTF	TGTGCCAGCAGCTCCCCGGACAGGCTTAACTATGGCTACACCTTC
TRBV2	TRBJ2-2	NA	NA	CASSEYGELFF	TGTGCCAGCAGTGAGTACGGGGAGCTGTTTTTT
TRBV19	TRBJ2-3	once	TRBD2	CASTFQGLAGPDTQYF	TGTGCCAGTACTTTCCAAGGACTAGCGGGTCCAGATACGCAGTATTTT
TRBV11-2	TRBJ1-1	NA	NA	CASSSRDTTQGNTEAFF	TGTGCCAGCAGCTCGCGGGACACCACTCAGGGGAACACTGAAGCTTTCTTT
TRBV6-6	TRBJ2-1	NA	NA	CASSYSAPEQFF	TGTGCCAGCAGTTACTCCGCGCCCGAGCAGTTCTTC
TRBV29-1	TRBJ2-5	NA	NA	CSVRDSRQETQYF	TGCAGCGTACGGGACTCTCGCCAAGAGACCCAGTACTTC
TRBV2	TRBJ2-5	NA	TRBD2	CASSSSGGETQYF	TGTGCCAGCAGTTCTAGCGGGGGGGAGACCCAGTACTTC
TRBV6-5	TRBJ1-6	NA	NA	CASRAFREGNSPLHF	TGTGCCAGCAGGGCGTTTAGGGAAGGGAATTCACCCCTCCACTTT
TRBV7-9	TRBJ2-5	NA	NA	CASSRLPQETQYF	TGTGCCAGCAGCCGTTTGCCGCAAGAGACCCAGTACTTC
TRBV19	TRBJ2-5	NA	TRBD2	CASPRGEREKRETQYF	TGTGCCAGTCCCCGAGGTGAGCGGGAGAAACGAGAGACCCAGTACTTC
TRBV19	TRBJ1-3	few	NA	CASSPRGQTGNTIYF	TGTGCCAGTAGTCCGAGGGGACAAACGGGAAACACCATATATTTT